This is a list of T cell receptor beta chains from one sample in a study of blood T cell repertoires in COVID-19. The assay was immunoSEQ multiplex PCR, and TCRdb's table has in-frame clones only and misses some. Among 150,000 to 200,000 clones listed, around 80% were seen once. The sequenced sample consisted of peripheral blood. Receptors originate from a human donor with acute or convalescent COVID-19. The donor label of this sample is uncertain. CDR3s include the opening cysteine and the closing phenylalanine or tryptophan. The D gene is left open where the match is weak. The size of a clone is reported for some rows only, either as once, few or many, or as a class for expanded clones.

TRBV7-9	NA	NA	TRBJ2-4	CASSPSPSGIQYF	TGTGCCAGCAGCCCGAGCCCGTCAGGCATTCAGTACTTC
TRBV7-3	NA	NA	TRBJ2-1	CASSFLASVGGEQFF	TGTGCCAGCAGCTTCCTGGCTAGCGTGGGGGGTGAGCAGTTCTTC
TRBV11-2	NA	NA	TRBJ2-5	CASSLGQKYQETQYF	TGTGCCAGCAGCTTAGGCCAGAAATACCAAGAGACCCAGTACTTC
TRBV6-4	TRBD1	NA	TRBJ1-2	CATRTGKSGGYTF	TGTGCCACCCGGACAGGGAAGAGCGGAGGCTACACCTTC
TRBV7-2	NA	NA	TRBJ2-4	CASSSSGLAKNIQYF	TGTGCCAGCAGCTCCTCAGGGTTAGCCAAAAACATTCAGTACTTC
TRBV18	NA	NA	TRBJ2-7	CASSPLGGYEQYF	TGTGCCAGCTCACCCCTCGGGGGCTACGAGCAGTACTTC
TRBV6-1	TRBD1	NA	TRBJ1-5	CASSERKIGQVNQPQHF	TGTGCCAGCAGTGAACGGAAAATTGGACAGGTCAATCAGCCCCAGCATTTT
TRBV7-3	NA	NA	TRBJ2-7	CASSPSAGSYEQYF	TGTGCCAGCAGCCCTTCCGCGGGGTCCTACGAGCAGTACTTC
TRBV5-1	TRBD1	NA	TRBJ2-5	CASSLAGQGPETQYF	TGCGCCAGCAGCTTGGCCGGACAGGGGCCGGAGACCCAGTACTTC
TRBV30	TRBD2	NA	TRBJ2-1	CAWGPRGGRALREQFF	TGTGCCTGGGGGCCTAGGGGCGGGAGGGCCCTCCGGGAGCAGTTCTTC
TRBV19	NA	NA	TRBJ1-1	CASSILPASGTEAFF	TGTGCCAGTAGTATACTCCCAGCCAGCGGCACTGAAGCTTTCTTT
TRBV15	TRBD2	NA	TRBJ2-1	CATSRDRGLAGSSYNEQFF	TGTGCCACCAGCAGAGATCGCGGACTAGCGGGATCGTCCTACAATGAGCAGTTCTTC
TRBV10-1	NA	NA	TRBJ1-1	CASSESGRDEAFF	TGCGCCAGCAGTGAGTCGGGGAGGGATGAAGCTTTCTTT
TRBV18	TRBD2	NA	TRBJ2-1	CASSPPGLAGGLNEQFF	TGTGCCAGCTCACCACCGGGACTAGCGGGAGGACTTAATGAGCAGTTCTTC
TRBV5-1	NA	NA	TRBJ1-4	CASSLRTAATNEKLFF	TGCGCCAGCAGCTTAAGGACAGCTGCAACTAATGAAAAACTGTTTTTT
TRBV2	TRBD1	NA	TRBJ1-2	CASSEGQVYGYTF	TGTGCCAGCAGCGAGGGACAGGTCTATGGCTACACCTTC
TRBV11-2	NA	once	TRBJ1-5	CASSLDSNQPQHF	TGTGCCAGCAGCTTAGACAGTAATCAGCCCCAGCATTTT
TRBV11-2	TRBD2	NA	TRBJ2-7	CASSNLAGGIYEQYF	TGTGCCAGCAGCAATCTAGCGGGGGGAATCTACGAGCAGTACTTC
TRBV11-2	NA	NA	TRBJ1-1	CASSFRTDNTEAFF	TGTGCCAGCAGCTTCCGGACAGATAACACTGAAGCTTTCTTT
TRBV5-4	NA	NA	TRBJ1-3	CASSAGRLLGGNTIYF	TGTGCCAGCAGCGCGGGACGGCTTTTAGGTGGAAACACCATATATTTT
TRBV5-6	NA	NA	TRBJ1-2	CASSLAGVHGYTF	TGTGCCAGCAGCTTAGCAGGGGTTCATGGCTACACCTTC
TRBV10-2	NA	NA	TRBJ1-6	CASRQGNNSPLHF	TGCGCCAGCAGGCAGGGGAATAATTCACCCCTCCACTTT
TRBV18	TRBD1	once	TRBJ2-7	CASSLGQESSYEQYF	TGTGCCAGCTCACTCGGACAGGAAAGCTCCTACGAGCAGTACTTC
TRBV27	NA	NA	TRBJ2-1	CASSLNEAPKQFF	TGTGCCAGCAGTTTAAACGAAGCCCCCAAGCAGTTCTTC
TRBV7-2	TRBD1	once	TRBJ2-1	CASSLHAGTGGFYNEQFF	TGTGCCAGCAGCTTGCACGCCGGGACAGGGGGGTTCTACAATGAGCAGTTCTTC
TRBV30	TRBD1	NA	TRBJ1-6	CAGSPRDRGTRRNNSPLHF	TGTGCCGGCTCTCCCCGGGACAGAGGGACCAGGAGGAATAATTCACCCCTCCACTTT
TRBV4-1	NA	NA	TRBJ2-2	CASSQDRSHTGELFF	TGCGCCAGCAGCCAAGATAGGAGCCACACCGGGGAGCTGTTTTTT
TRBV29-1	TRBD1	NA	TRBJ2-7	CSVAQGAGYEQYF	TGCAGCGTTGCGCAGGGGGCTGGCTACGAGCAGTACTTC